This T cell receptor (beta chain) was sequenced for a study of CD8+ T cells in alopecia areata. RNA was extracted and reverse transcribed into cDNA as the sequencing template. Sequencing used immunoSEQ multiplex PCR; TCRdb keeps in-frame clones, though not all of them. The record shows more than 250,000 clones for this sample, with no singletons present. This clone was seen only a few times. Gene and germline names: mouse. Read coverage stops 4 residues before the CDR3 terminus; the germline J gene supplies the remainder. The CDR3 runs 14 residues. The germline V gene has CDR1 LGHNA and CDR2 YNLKQL (reference sequence). The authors sorted pooled cutaneous lymph node cells using CD4, CD8alpha, NKG2D, NKG2ACE and other markers.

The material sequenced was CD4+ T cells sorted from a lymph node. The TCR was taken from a C3H/HeJ mouse with alopecia areata. The strain is characterized by the MHC haplotype H2-k. The V gene is TRBV5, the J gene TRBJ1-1; TRBD1 agrees at 7 bases. The CDR3 loop is CASSQEGQETEVFF. Partial CDR3 DNA: TGTGCCAGCAGCCAAGAAGGACAGGAAACA.